This T cell receptor beta chain was obtained from a study of identical twins. The CDR3 is 14 residues long. Germline loops: CDR1 MDHEN, CDR2 SYDVKM. V was clipped by 7 bases and J by 3 bases; unmatched bases: 4. TCRdb processed the 5' RACE reads anew with MiXCR; each CDR3 protein has one entry. The table shows around 530,000 distinct CDR3 sequences, with about 16% occurring only once. These same data were also listed under a study on yellow fever vaccine responses in identical twins.

Sequencing input: CD4+ T cells sorted from blood. The chain is built from TRBV28 and TRBJ2-1, with TRBD1 identical over 9 bases. This clonotype was sampled from a woman in her late teens or twenties in good health. This CDR3 reads CASTMTGGYNEQFF. In DNA, the CDR3 is TGTGCCAGCACCATGACAGGGGGCTACAATGAGCAGTTCTTC. Based on the CDR3 plus reference TRBV28 and TRBJ2-1, the full variable domain is DVKVTQSSRYLVKRTGEKVFLECVQDMDHENMFWYRQDPGLGLRLIYFSYDVKMKEKGDIPEGYSVSREKKERFSLILESASTNQTSMYLCASTMTGGYNEQFFGPGTRLTVL.